What follows is one TCR beta chain and its context. Its antigen remains unknown. The data were taken from a study of T cells after yellow fever vaccination. General study points: Subsequent to the booster, the majority of primary-vaccination clones reappeared (96% CD4, approximately 85% CD8).

A 5'RACE template-switching step, the method used to make TCR cDNA, added a universal primer site and UMIs. A single record per CDR3 protein comes from TCRdb applying MiXCR to the 5' RACE reads. The sample has under 550,000 distinct CDR3 sequences, 21% seen once. This sample comprised PBMCs, obtained approximately 22 days after the first yellow fever vaccination. The clonotype originates from a man younger than 30 who received the YFV17D yellow fever vaccine.

The CDR3 bases are TGTGCCAGCAGCAAGCACGGGACAGTCAATCAGCCCCAGCATTTT. Protein sequence: CASSKHGTVNQPQHF. The V and J genes are TRBV21-1 and TRBJ1-5; TRBD1 reflects the table's D call only, with no check against the DNA. TRBV21-1 is noted as a pseudogene. The CDR3 sequence is 15 residues long.